This T cell receptor (beta chain) is drawn from a study of shared clonotypes between healthy human individuals. Regarding the study as a whole: In having few donors, the study represented limited genetic and exposure-history diversity.

CD45RO-negative CD8 cells positively selected for CCR7 made up the naive population, which excluded terminally differentiated effector memory CD45RA+ cells. TCRdb keeps only in-frame clones here, not all; method: immunoSEQ multiplex PCR. The table records over 800,000 clones, almost 95% of them present only once. The CDR3 loop spans 13 amino acids. Trimming cost V 7 bases and J 2 bases, with 15 bases left between them. CDR1 and CDR2 (germline): SQVTM, ANQGSEA. Details on this clone: The antigen remains undetermined.

The sequence derives from a man aged 25-45 years in good health. The chain is built from TRBV29-1 and TRBJ2-7, with a possible D match to TRBD1 (5 bases). Sequencing was performed on naive CD8+ T cells sorted from blood. The CDR3: CSALTGQTYEQYF. The CDR3 bases are TGCAGCGCCCTCACCGGACAAACCTACGAGCAGTACTTC.